This TCR beta chain was sequenced for a study of Ad26.COV2.S vaccination and SARS-CoV-2 variants. TCRdb keeps only in-frame clones here, not all; method: immunoSEQ multiplex PCR. The table includes about 440,000 clones, around 88% detected once. Treatment of the sample: 15 to 20 received Ad26.COV2.S at low or high dose, single or two shots; roughly 5 received placebo; per-sample allocation not given. Sampling was done on day 63 after the first vaccine or placebo injection. SARS-CoV-2 spike from the Wuhan strain was encoded by the vaccine, an Ad26 vector. Between the trimmed V and J ends, which lost 1 base and 0 bases, there was a span of 13 bases. The CDR3 covers 17 residues. Germline V gene lookup returns CDR1 SGHVS and CDR2 FNYEAQ.

The TCR comes from a person between 18 and 60 years old who received the Ad26.COV2.S COVID-19 vaccine or a placebo. This rearrangement joins TRBV7-6 to TRBJ2-4; D remains ambiguous. Sequencing used peripheral blood, obtained in a trial of Ad26.COV2.S vaccine versus placebo. The CDR3: CASSLGAAIIAKNIQYF. The CDR3 DNA reads as TGTGCCAGCAGCTTAGGAGCAGCGATTATAGCCAAAAACATTCAGTACTTC. Combining the CDR3 with reference TRBV7-6 and TRBJ2-4 gives the whole variable domain GAGVSQSPRYKVTKRGQDVALRCDPISGHVSLYWYRQALGQGPEFLTYFNYEAQQDKSGLPNDRFSAERPEGSISTLTIQRTEQRDSAMYRCASSLGAAIIAKNIQYFGAGTRLSVL.